The 32 T cell receptor beta chains presented below share a single source sample, sequenced in a study of cytomegalovirus exposure and HLA in healthy donors. Measured with immunoSEQ multiplex PCR; TCRdb has only the in-frame clones, and not every one. Altogether about 280,000 clones are present, roughly 90% being singletons, with the ten largest covering around 0.9%. Sequenced: PBMCs. The origin of the receptors is a woman between 18 and 29 years old in good health and CMV-seronegative.

The chain links TRBV19 to TRBJ1-6; no clear D. Deletions cut 1 base from V and 9 bases from J, with 13 bases between. There are 15 residues in the CDR3. Germline V gene sequence: CDR1 LNHDA, CDR2 SQIVND (reference sequence). The DNA of the CDR3 is TGTGCCAGTAGTATAGGTGGCAACCTGGCTTCACCCCTCCACTTT. This codes for CASSIGGNLASPLHF. Complete variable domain (other parts from reference TRBV19 and TRBJ1-6): DGGITQSPKYLFRKEGQNVTLSCEQNLNHDAMYWYRQDPGQGLRLIYYSQIVNDFQKGDIAEGYSVSREKKESFPLTVTSAQKNPTAFYLCASSIGGNLASPLHFGNGTRLTVT.

About this clone itself: The same CDR3 arises from other DNA sequences in this sample as well. The CDR3 reads CASSLLGANGYTF. The CDR3 region has the DNA TGTGCCAGCAGTTTATTGGGGGCTAATGGCTACACCTTC. The gene calls are TRBV28 and TRBJ1-2; perhaps TRBD1 as D (6 bases). Trimming stripped 1 base from V and 6 bases from J, with 9 bases between. This CDR3 is built from 13 residues. The germline V gene encodes CDR1 MDHEN and CDR2 SYDVKM.

V and J are TRBV7-3 and TRBJ2-1, with TRBD1 matching over 12 bases. The CDR3 runs 15 residues. The V gene's germline CDR1 is SGHTA and CDR2 FQGTGA. The V gene end was trimmed by 4 bases and the J gene end by 8 bases; junction bases not matched to a gene: 6. The CDR3 coding sequence is TGTGCCAGCAGCTCGGGACAGGGGGCAACCTATGAGCAGTTCTTC. It translates to CASSSGQGATYEQFF.

This clone was detected only once. The chain couples TRBV28 to TRBJ2-1, with no clear D. Trimming stripped 3 bases from V and 0 bases from J, with 12 bases between. The germline CDR1 and CDR2 sequences are MDHEN and SYDVKM. The CDR3 is 16 amino acids. The CDR3 sequence: CASSFLASGSYNEQFF. The CDR3 DNA sequence: TGTGCCAGCAGTTTCTTGGCATCTGGCTCCTACAATGAGCAGTTCTTC. Full variable domain (rest looked up from reference TRBV28 and TRBJ2-1): DVKVTQSSRYLVKRTGEKVFLECVQDMDHENMFWYRQDPGLGLRLIYFSYDVKMKEKGDIPEGYSVSREKKERFSLILESASTNQTSMYLCASSFLASGSYNEQFFGPGTRLTVL.

This CDR3 reads CASSLTSSGNTIYF. The CDR3 DNA sequence: TGCGCCAGCAGCTTGACATCCTCTGGAAACACCATATATTTT. The chain joins TRBV5-1 to TRBJ1-3; D gene ambiguous. Looked up from germline, CDR1 is SGHRS and CDR2 is YFSETQ. The CDR3 runs to 14 residues. V lost 1 base to trimming and J lost 0 bases, with 5 bases between them.

As DNA, the CDR3 is TGTGCCAGTAGTATAGGAGGGCGCGGGTACCGAACTGAAGCTTTCTTT. It yields the protein CASSIGGRGYRTEAFF. The J gene is TRBJ1-1, the V gene TRBV19; unclear D gene. Trimming took 1 base from V and 5 from J, leaving 17 bases between them. This CDR3 has 16 amino acids. CDR1 LNHDA and CDR2 SQIVND come from the germline V gene (reference sequence).

The rearrangement uses TRBV30 and TRBJ1-2; D perhaps matches TRBD1 (5 bases). CDR1 and CDR2 (germline): GTSNPN, SVGIG (reference sequence). Trimming removed 1 base at V and 4 bases at J, with 16 bases between. The CDR3 is made up of 15 amino acids. The CDR3 DNA is TGTGCCTGGAGTGCCTCCGGACACCCATTCTATGGCTACACCTTC. This encodes CAWSASGHPFYGYTF.

The rearrangement links TRBV28 to TRBJ2-7; 7 nucleotides align to TRBD1. The CDR3 length is 14 residues. The junction had 6 bases not matched to a gene; V was cut back by 3 bases and J by 4 bases. Germline values: CDR1 MDHEN, CDR2 SYDVKM. This chain's CDR3 is CASSLGTAVYEQYF. As DNA, the CDR3 is TGTGCCAGCAGTTTGGGGACAGCTGTTTACGAGCAGTACTTC.

The chain employs TRBV28 and TRBJ2-7, with D possibly matching TRBD1 (5 bases). The germline V and J ends were trimmed by 5 bases and 2 bases, with 16 bases remaining between them. The CDR3 runs to 15 residues. Per germline, CDR1 MDHEN and CDR2 SYDVKM. CDR3 amino acids: CASSAPGTGAYEQYF. The CDR3 nucleotides read TGTGCCAGCAGTGCACCTGGCACAGGCGCCTACGAGCAGTACTTC.

This chain uses TRBV28 with TRBJ2-1, with 7 positions matching TRBD2. In germline, CDR1 is MDHEN, CDR2 SYDVKM. V shed 2 bases, J shed 3 bases, and the junction held 1 base outside the gene matches. The CDR3 is 14 amino acids. CDR3 DNA: TGTGCCAGCAGTTTACTAGCGGTCTACAATGAGCAGTTCTTC. Encoded protein: CASSLLAVYNEQFF.

The chain has TRBV4-3 and TRBJ2-7; 8 bases fit TRBD2. V dropped 1 base and J dropped 0; count of bases not matched to a gene: 11. The CDR3 totals 18 residues. CDR1 is LGHNA, CDR2 YSLEER, per germline. The CDR3 DNA sequence: TGCGCCAGCAGCCAAGCCGTAGGAGCGGGAGATACCTCCTACGAGCAGTACTTC. This translates into CASSQAVGAGDTSYEQYF.

V gene TRBV5-6 combines with J gene TRBJ2-4; TRBD2 might be the D (6 bases). CDR3 length equals 17 residues. Trimming stripped 1 base from V and 6 bases from J, with 20 bases between. Germline assignment: CDR1 SGHDT and CDR2 YYEEEE. The CDR3 spells CASSLYRLASPVNIQYF. CDR3 sequence (DNA): TGTGCCAGCAGCTTGTATAGGCTAGCGAGCCCAGTAAACATTCAGTACTTC.

The V call is TRBV28, the J call TRBJ1-2, with 9 bases that match TRBD1. Germline loops: CDR1 MDHEN, CDR2 SYDVKM. The junction had 8 bases not matched to a gene; V was cut back by 10 bases and J by 8 bases. The CDR3 has 12 residues. The CDR3 protein is CAITTGGLGYTF. Written as DNA, the CDR3 is TGTGCCATCACGACAGGGGGTCTGGGCTACACCTTC.

The chain uses TRBV7-2 and TRBJ2-1; D ambiguous. The CDR3 totals 16 residues. V was clipped by 2 bases and J by 2 bases, with 13 bases between them. Germline CDR1 and CDR2: SGHTA and FQGNSA. CDR3 nucleotides: TGTGCCAGCAGCTTATATCTAGTTATCCCCTACAATGAGCAGTTCTTC. Its protein product is CASSLYLVIPYNEQFF.

The V call is TRBV10-1, the J call TRBJ1-1; D is unclear. The germline CDR1 and CDR2 sequences are WNHNN and SYGVQD (reference sequence). Trimming removed 0 bases from V and 8 bases from J, with 10 bases in between. The CDR3 covers 13 residues. The CDR3 sequence: CASSESTIGEAFF. The CDR3 nucleotides are TGCGCCAGCAGTGAGTCGACAATAGGAGAAGCTTTCTTT.

This CDR3 reads CASSLPDRDPRSSYEQYF. DNA of the CDR3: TGTGCCAGCAGCTTGCCTGACAGGGACCCGCGGAGCTCCTACGAGCAGTACTTC. The rearrangement links TRBV7-9 to TRBJ2-7; 7 bases agree with TRBD1. Losses at the gene ends were 3 bases for V and 0 bases for J; bases not matched to a gene: 14. This CDR3 comprises 18 residues. Per germline, CDR1 SEHNR and CDR2 FQNEAQ (reference sequence).

This clone was seen once. The chain recombines TRBV7-6 with TRBJ2-5; D not resolved. This CDR3 region has 12 residues. V lost 3 bases to trimming and J lost 4 bases, with 6 bases between them. Germline CDR1 SGHVS, CDR2 FNYEAQ. In DNA form, the CDR3 reads TGTGCCAGCAGCTTCTCCCCAGAGACCCAGTACTTC. Residues: CASSFSPETQYF.

This clone was observed once. The rearrangement links TRBV27 to TRBJ2-3; 8 bases are shared with TRBD2. The junction had 6 bases not matched to a gene; V was cut back by 4 bases and J by 0 bases. CDR1 is MNHEY and CDR2 is SMNVEV in the germline V gene (reference sequence). The CDR3 extends over 16 amino acids. The CDR3 region has the DNA TGTGCCAGCAGTTCGGCGGGAGGCCTTAGCACAGATACGCAGTATTTT. This translates into CASSSAGGLSTDTQYF.

The CDR3, as DNA: TGTGCCAGCAGCCAAGGCGCGGGGCACCACTACGAGCAGTACTTC. Its protein product is CASSQGAGHHYEQYF. The chain links TRBV14 to TRBJ2-7; TRBD2 might be the D (6 bases). With 1 base removed from V and 3 bases from J, the gap between germline ends came to 13 bases. This CDR3 contains 15 residues. CDR1 is SGHDN, CDR2 FVKESK, per germline.

This clone was detected only a few times. This chain connects TRBV10-3 to TRBJ2-1, with D possibly TRBD1 on 5 matching bases. Germline V lookup: CDR1 ENHRY, CDR2 SYGVKD. V was cut by 4 bases and J by 8 bases, with 18 bases left in between. This CDR3 has 15 residues. CDR3 sequence (DNA): TGTGCCATCAGTGCCGACAGTGGCCGCCCGCATGAGCAGTTCTTC. Amino acids: CAISADSGRPHEQFF.

As DNA, the CDR3 is TGTGCCAGCGGACGGGGAGCTGGAAACACCATATATTTT. Protein sequence: CASGRGAGNTIYF. The chain recombines TRBV6-1 with TRBJ1-3; D gene ambiguous. The V and J ends lost 8 bases and 2 bases respectively, with 10 bases between them. Germline lookup yields CDR1 MNHNS and CDR2 SASEGT. The length of the CDR3 is 13 residues.

About this clone: Other DNA sequences in the sample encode the same CDR3. The chain has TRBV27 and TRBJ2-7; TRBD1 agrees at 8 bases. This CDR3 comprises 13 residues. The V and J ends lost 6 bases and 6 bases, in that order; junction bases with no gene match: 7. Germline CDR1 reads MNHEY; CDR2 reads SMNVEV (reference sequence). CDR3 sequence (DNA): TGTGCCAGCAGACTAACAGGGGGGTCCGAGCAGTACTTC. Translation gives CASRLTGGSEQYF.

The rearrangement uses TRBV9 and TRBJ2-7, with 10 positions matching TRBD2. The junction had 5 bases not matched to a gene; V was cut back by 0 bases and J by 5 bases. The CDR3 runs to 15 residues. From germline, CDR1 is SGDLS and CDR2 YYNGEE. The CDR3 sequence: CASSVALAGVNEQYF. DNA of the CDR3: TGTGCCAGCAGCGTAGCTCTAGCGGGAGTCAACGAGCAGTACTTC.

This chain joins TRBV28 and TRBJ1-2; tentatively, D is TRBD1 (6 bases). Germline V gene lookup returns CDR1 MDHEN and CDR2 SYDVKM. Trimming left V 1 base short and J 6 bases short, with 15 bases between. The CDR3 is 15 residues long. CDR3 nucleotides: TGTGCCAGCAGTTTATCGGACAGAGGGGGAGATGGCTACACCTTC. Translating gives CASSLSDRGGDGYTF.

J is TRBJ1-4 and V is TRBV28, with TRBD1 as a possible D gene (6 bases). This CDR3 comprises 16 residues. The ends were cut back, 6 bases at V and 5 bases at J, with 19 bases in the middle. The germline V gene has CDR1 MDHEN and CDR2 SYDVKM. CDR3 loop: CASRGPGGGGNEKLFF. The CDR3 DNA sequence: TGTGCCAGCAGAGGACCCGGGGGCGGGGGAAATGAAAAACTGTTTTTT. The full variable domain, rest sourced from reference TRBV28 and TRBJ1-4, is DVKVTQSSRYLVKRTGEKVFLECVQDMDHENMFWYRQDPGLGLRLIYFSYDVKMKEKGDIPEGYSVSREKKERFSLILESASTNQTSMYLCASRGPGGGGNEKLFFGSGTQLSVL.

The chain has TRBV7-6 and TRBJ1-2; D call uncertain. CDR1 and CDR2 (germline): SGHVS, FNYEAQ. Trimming shortened V by 0 bases and J by 4 bases, and 12 bases separated the two germline ends. There are 15 residues in the CDR3. CDR3 loop: CASSLALARVYGYTF. The CDR3 DNA reads as TGTGCCAGCAGCTTAGCGTTGGCCCGGGTCTATGGCTACACCTTC. Combining the CDR3 with reference TRBV7-6 and TRBJ1-2 gives the whole variable domain GAGVSQSPRYKVTKRGQDVALRCDPISGHVSLYWYRQALGQGPEFLTYFNYEAQQDKSGLPNDRFSAERPEGSISTLTIQRTEQRDSAMYRCASSLALARVYGYTFGSGTRLTVV.

V gene TRBV2 combines with J gene TRBJ2-5; no definite D call. Germline V lookup: CDR1 SNHLY, CDR2 FYNNEI. Trimming took 7 bases from V and 5 from J, leaving 14 bases between them. The CDR3 has 13 residues. CDR3 in amino acids: CASIPDRRETQYF. The CDR3 nucleotides read TGTGCCAGCATTCCTGACCGCAGGGAGACCCAGTACTTC.

V gene TRBV7-2 combines with J gene TRBJ1-1; TRBD1 is a possible D gene (5 bases). The CDR3 sequence is 14 residues long. Germline V gene data show CDR1 as SGHTA and CDR2 as FQGNSA. V dropped 7 bases and J dropped 0 bases, with 12 bases sitting between them. CDR3 loop: CASNVAGLNTEAFF. The CDR3 region has the DNA TGTGCCAGCAACGTTGCGGGACTGAACACTGAAGCTTTCTTT. Full variable domain (remainder filled in from reference TRBV7-2 and TRBJ1-1): GAGVSQSPSNKVTEKGKDVELRCDPISGHTALYWYRQSLGQGLEFLIYFQGNSAPDKSGLPSDRFSAERTGGSVSTLTIQRTQQEDSAVYLCASNVAGLNTEAFFGQGTRLTVV.

This chain uses TRBV28 with TRBJ1-1; D is possibly TRBD1 (5 bases). Germline V gene data show CDR1 as MDHEN and CDR2 as SYDVKM. Between the trimmed V and J ends, which lost 6 bases and 1 base, there was a span of 18 bases. The CDR3 is 16 residues long. The CDR3 nucleotides are TGTGCCAGCAGGGGGCCCAGTAATAGCCCGAACACTGAAGCTTTCTTT. Encoded protein: CASRGPSNSPNTEAFF.

There are a few counts of this clone. The chain links TRBV28 to TRBJ1-2; D not resolved. The CDR3 sequence is 13 residues long. V was trimmed by 4 bases and J by 4 bases, leaving 10 bases between them. CDR1 is MDHEN, CDR2 SYDVKM, per germline. CDR3 nucleotides: TGTGCCAGCAGTTGGCAAGGAGCCTATGGCTACACCTTC. Amino acids: CASSWQGAYGYTF.

This sequence joins TRBV6-6 and TRBJ1-6; a weak D match, TRBD1 (5 bases). Trimming took 6 bases from V and 7 from J, leaving 7 bases between them. This CDR3 region has 12 residues. Germline V gives CDR1 MNHNY, CDR2 SVGAGI (reference sequence). This CDR3 is CASRQANSPLHF. The CDR3 DNA reads as TGTGCCAGCAGACAGGCGAATTCACCCCTCCACTTT.

The chain recombines TRBV11-2 with TRBJ2-2; 10 bases align to TRBD2. CDR1 and CDR2 from the germline V gene are SGHAT and FQNNGV. This CDR3 spans 18 amino acids. The V segment lost 4 bases and the J segment 4 bases; nucleotides outside the gene matches: 12. The DNA of the CDR3 is TGTGCCAGCAGCTCATTCGGCGGACTAGCGGTTTCCACCGGGGAGCTGTTTTTT. This translates into CASSSFGGLAVSTGELFF.